The 17 T cell receptor beta chains presented below share a single source sample, sequenced in a study of blood T cells in healthy people across ages. A sample-barcoded 5' primer and a J-beta primer mix were used in a second PCR of roughly 7 to 12 cycles. In TCRdb, the 5' RACE reads were re-called with MiXCR into one record per CDR3 protein. The sample has about 1.4 million distinct CDR3 sequences, around 55% seen once. Sequencing used blood. These receptors all come from a man aged 18-30 years in good health.

This clonotype appeared a few times. This rearrangement joins TRBV4-2 to TRBJ2-3, with D possibly matching TRBD2 (5 bases). The CDR3 contains 15 residues. Trimming cost V 0 bases and J 2 bases, with 9 bases left between them. Germline CDR1 is LGHNA and CDR2 is YNFKEQ. The CDR3 DNA reads TGTGCCAGCAGCCAAGAGAGGACTGCCACAGATACGCAGTATTTT. Its translation is CASSQERTATDTQYF.

This clonotype was counted ten times or more. V gene TRBV6-5 combines with J gene TRBJ1-1; no clear D gene. Germline V gives CDR1 MNHEY, CDR2 SVGAGI. V was cut by 3 bases and J by 4 bases, with 3 bases left in between. The CDR3 contains 11 residues. CDR3 in DNA: TGTGCCAGCAGTTATGGCACTGAAGCTTTCTTT. Translated, it gives CASSYGTEAFF.

The rearrangement links TRBV27 to TRBJ2-7, with 7 positions matching TRBD2. Germline lookup yields CDR1 MNHEY and CDR2 SMNVEV (reference sequence). With V trimmed by 3 bases and J by 3 bases, 11 bases remained unmatched. The CDR3 spans 16 residues. CDR3 sequence (DNA): TGTGCCAGCAGTTTTGGTGGGAGGGTGGGGGACTACGAGCAGTACTTC. This translates into CASSFGGRVGDYEQYF.

The rearrangement uses TRBV7-9 and TRBJ1-4, with no clear D. V lost 4 bases, J lost 5 bases, and 14 bases lay in between. Germline-derived CDR1 and CDR2 are SEHNR and FQNEAQ (reference sequence). The length of the CDR3 is 15 residues. CDR3 sequence (DNA): TGTGCCAGCAGCTCGAATGACCGGGAGAATGAAAAACTGTTTTTT. Its translation is CASSSNDRENEKLFF.

In this sample, this clonotype turned up once. The V gene is TRBV27, the J gene TRBJ2-3; 9 bases map to TRBD2. Germline CDR1 reads MNHEY; CDR2 reads SMNVEV (reference sequence). V lost 3 bases to trimming and J lost 0 bases; unmatched junction nucleotides: 7. The CDR3 has 17 residues. This chain's CDR3 is CASSFRTSVASTDTQYF. The CDR3 region has the DNA TGTGCCAGCAGTTTTCGGACTAGCGTTGCTAGCACAGATACGCAGTATTTT.

The CDR3 DNA sequence: TGTGCCAGCAGTCAACCAGGGGCAACTAATGAAAAACTGTTTTTT. Protein: CASSQPGATNEKLFF. V is TRBV6-5 and J is TRBJ1-4; perhaps TRBD1 as D (6 bases). The CDR3 extends over 15 amino acids. V lost 5 bases and J lost 0, with 10 bases in between. Germline V CDR1 and CDR2: MNHEY, SVGAGI.

J is TRBJ1-1 and V is TRBV29-1; D may be TRBD1 (6 bases). CDR1 and CDR2 from the germline V gene are SQVTM and ANQGSEA. Trimming pared 3 bases from V and 5 bases from J, leaving 19 bases between. The CDR3 is 15 residues long. The CDR3 bases are TGCAGCGTTGAGAGGGACATGGTGGGGGGGACTGAAGCTTTCTTT. This codes for CSVERDMVGGTEAFF.

This clonotype was detected only once. The chain couples TRBV5-5 to TRBJ2-6; unclear D gene. Germline-derived CDR1 and CDR2 are SGHKS and YYEKEE (reference sequence). The CDR3 is 16 residues long. V lost 6 bases and J 0 bases, leaving 13 bases between the germline ends. The CDR3 reads CASTLGRDSGANVLTF. Written as DNA, the CDR3 is TGTGCCAGCACCCTAGGAAGGGACTCTGGGGCCAACGTCCTGACTTTC.

This chain links TRBV30 with TRBJ2-1; TRBD2 agrees at 12 bases. Germline values: CDR1 GTSNPN, CDR2 SVGIG (reference sequence). V lost 3 bases to trimming and J lost 8 bases; unmatched junction nucleotides: 11. The CDR3 totals 16 residues. The CDR3 nucleotides read TGTGCCTGGAGCCTGACTAGCGGGAGTATATTCGATGAGCAGTTCTTC. As protein: CAWSLTSGSIFDEQFF.

This clonotype was seen only once. The chain is built from TRBV3-1 and TRBJ2-1; 7 nucleotides agree with TRBD1. Losses at the gene ends were 6 bases for V and 10 bases for J; bases not matched to a gene: 15. Germline-derived CDR1 and CDR2 are LGHDT and YNNKEL (reference sequence). The CDR3 extends over 15 amino acids. The DNA for the CDR3 is TGTGCCAGCAGTCCGCCTTTTGAGGGGGCGAGAGAGCAGTTCTTC. It codes for CASSPPFEGAREQFF.

The genes are TRBV6-1 and TRBJ2-3, with D unresolved. V was cut by 7 bases and J by 3 bases, with 11 bases left in between. Germline CDR1 reads MNHNS; CDR2 reads SASEGT. This CDR3 comprises 13 residues. DNA for the CDR3: TGTGCCAGCAATGGGGTTTTAACAGATACGCAGTATTTT. The encoded protein is CASNGVLTDTQYF.

This sequence joins TRBV4-2 and TRBJ2-7; 9 bases match TRBD1. Germline CDR1 and CDR2: LGHNA and YNFKEQ. Trimming cost V 7 bases and J 2 bases; bases outside gene matches: 9. This CDR3 region has 15 residues. CDR3 amino acids: CASTPGTGITYEQYF. CDR3 nucleotide sequence: TGTGCCAGCACCCCCGGGACAGGGATTACCTACGAGCAGTACTTC.

The chain employs TRBV6-2 or TRBV6-3 and TRBJ2-7; no clear D. V was cut by 4 bases and J by 3 bases, with 13 bases left in between. Germline-derived CDR1 and CDR2 are MNHEY and SVGEGT. The CDR3 consists of 14 residues. CDR3 loop: CASSSLEPGYEQYF. CDR3 nucleotides: TGTGCCAGCAGTTCCCTAGAACCGGGCTACGAGCAGTACTTC.

The count of this clonotype is one. The rearrangement joins TRBV4-3 to TRBJ2-4; 11 bases fit TRBD2. The J call may be wrong; the DNA end is better matched by TRBJ2-7. CDR1 and CDR2 (germline): LGHNA, YSLEER. This CDR3 is built from 15 residues. The CDR3 spells CASSPIAGGAYEQYF. DNA of the CDR3: TGCGCCAGCAGCCCGATAGCGGGAGGGGCCTACGAGCAGTACTTC.

This clonotype was seen many times. The chain has TRBV6-4 and TRBJ2-3; 9 nucleotides agree with TRBD1. From germline, CDR1 is MRHNA and CDR2 SNTAGT. The CDR3 length is 14 residues. V was clipped by 4 bases and J by 1 base; unmatched bases: 0. CDR3 protein: CASSGTGGTDTQYF. CDR3 nucleotide sequence: TGTGCCAGCAGTGGGACAGGGGGCACAGATACGCAGTATTTT.

The V call is TRBV12-3 or TRBV12-4, the J call TRBJ2-7; no definite D call. This CDR3 is built from 14 residues. With 5 bases removed from V and 5 bases from J, the gap between germline ends came to 16 bases. The CDR3 loop reads CASSVVGSHNEQYF. DNA of the CDR3: TGTGCCAGCAGTGTAGTGGGAAGTCATAACGAGCAGTACTTC.

The chain recombines TRBV27 with TRBJ2-2; D could derive from TRBD1 or TRBD2 (5 bases each). This CDR3 is built from 14 residues. V shed 4 bases and J shed 9 bases, with 15 bases lying between them. Germline CDR1 is MNHEY and CDR2 is SMNVEV (reference sequence). As DNA, the CDR3 is TGTGCCAGCAGTTCCCGGGGCACCTCCTGGGAGCTGTTTTTT. Amino acids: CASSSRGTSWELFF.